The text below deals with one T cell receptor (beta chain). No antigen is known for it. Germline lookup yields CDR1 SGHTA and CDR2 FQGTGA. Trimming took 5 bases from V and 5 from J; bases not matched to a gene: 5. The CDR3 consists of 14 residues. The data originate from a study of T-cell reconstitution after alpha-beta-depleted transplantation in children. The study's findings and limits: T-cell numbers and diversity, one year after transplant, stemmed largely from T cells that were newly produced. From surviving recipient T cells and thymic progenitors came the high day-60 TCRbeta diversity observed in some patients. Reported findings indicate that, about two months after transplant, alpha-beta T cells came from several hundred expanded clones, which were derived from non-depleted graft cells.

Unique molecular identifiers were built into the TCRbeta library. TCRdb re-called the PCR reads with MiXCR, one entry per CDR3 protein. The repertoire includes about 200,000 distinct CDR3 sequences, roughly 7% of them detected once, and roughly 6% sits in the top ten. This sequence originates from a boy between 2 and 10 years old with acute lymphoblastic leukemia, due to receive a stem cell transplant. The sample consisted of PBMCs, taken before TCRalphabeta/CD19-depleted stem cell transplant. This chain uses TRBV7-3 with TRBJ2-5; TRBD2 matches at 10 bases. CDR3 loop: CASSERGGPETQYF. The CDR3 DNA is TGTGCCAGCAGCGAGCGGGGGGGCCCGGAGACCCAGTACTTC.